These 3 T cell receptor beta chains came from one sample sequenced in a study of T cell responses to AZD1222 COVID-19 vaccine. Measured with immunoSEQ multiplex PCR; TCRdb has only the in-frame clones, and not every one. The data contain about 130,000 clones, just over 85% of them singletons. Sample: peripheral blood, taken on day 0 of MenACWY control vaccination. The receptors derive from an adult in good health.

The chain has TRBV29-1 and TRBJ2-7; D gene ambiguous. Germline V lookup: CDR1 SQVTM, CDR2 ANQGSEA. V was clipped by 4 bases and J by 3 bases, with 19 bases between them. The CDR3 has 15 amino acids. CDR3: CSVGLGGPKYYEQYF. In DNA form, the CDR3 reads TGCAGCGTTGGCCTGGGCGGACCCAAATACTACGAGCAGTACTTC.

This chain uses TRBV10-3 with TRBJ1-1; TRBD1 is a possible D gene (5 bases). The CDR3 totals 15 residues. The ends were cut back, 8 bases at V and 1 base at J, with 17 bases in the middle. Germline V gene lookup returns CDR1 ENHRY and CDR2 SYGVKD. The CDR3 spells CAIQSTGTANTEAFF. The CDR3 nucleotides read TGTGCCATCCAGAGTACTGGGACGGCGAACACTGAAGCTTTCTTT.

V gene TRBV5-1 combines with J gene TRBJ2-5, with 8 bases identical to TRBD2. The CDR3 covers 15 residues. V lost 3 bases to trimming and J lost 5 bases; unmatched junction nucleotides: 9. CDR1 and CDR2 from the germline V gene are SGHRS and YFSETQ. The CDR3, as DNA: TGCGCCAGCAGCTCGAGACGGGGGGGCCAGGAGACCCAGTACTTC. Its protein product is CASSSRRGGQETQYF.